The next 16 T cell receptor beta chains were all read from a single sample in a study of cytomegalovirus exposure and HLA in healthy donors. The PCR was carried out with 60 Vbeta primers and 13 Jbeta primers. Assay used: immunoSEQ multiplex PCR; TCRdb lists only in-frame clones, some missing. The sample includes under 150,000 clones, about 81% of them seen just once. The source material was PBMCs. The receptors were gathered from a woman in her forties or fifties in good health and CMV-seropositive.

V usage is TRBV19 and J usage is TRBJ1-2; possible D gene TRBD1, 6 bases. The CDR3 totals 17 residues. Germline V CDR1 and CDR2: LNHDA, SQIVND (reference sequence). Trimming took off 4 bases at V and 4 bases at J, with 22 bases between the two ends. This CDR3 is CASSTPGQSIQGYGYTF. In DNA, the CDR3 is TGTGCCAGTAGTACCCCTGGACAGTCGATACAGGGCTATGGCTACACCTTC.

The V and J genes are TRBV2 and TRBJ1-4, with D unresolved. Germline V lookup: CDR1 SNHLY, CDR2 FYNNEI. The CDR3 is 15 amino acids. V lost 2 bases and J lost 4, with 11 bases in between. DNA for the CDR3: TGTGCCAGCAGTGAACTGCCTGGCCTTAATGAAAAACTGTTTTTT. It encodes CASSELPGLNEKLFF.

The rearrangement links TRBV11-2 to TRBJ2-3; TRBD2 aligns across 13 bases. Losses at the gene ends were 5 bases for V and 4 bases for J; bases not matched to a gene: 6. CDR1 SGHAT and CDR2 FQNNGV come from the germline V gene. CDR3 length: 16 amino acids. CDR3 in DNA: TGTGCCAGCAGCCGTGGACTAGCGGGGGCCTCAGATACGCAGTATTTT. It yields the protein CASSRGLAGASDTQYF.

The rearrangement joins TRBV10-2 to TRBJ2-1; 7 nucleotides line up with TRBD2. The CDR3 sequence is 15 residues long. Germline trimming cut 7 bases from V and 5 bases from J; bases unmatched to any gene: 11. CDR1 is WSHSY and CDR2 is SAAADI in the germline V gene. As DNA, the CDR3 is TGCGCCAGCATTCCGCAAGCGGGGCGAGACAATGAGCAGTTCTTC. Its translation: CASIPQAGRDNEQFF.

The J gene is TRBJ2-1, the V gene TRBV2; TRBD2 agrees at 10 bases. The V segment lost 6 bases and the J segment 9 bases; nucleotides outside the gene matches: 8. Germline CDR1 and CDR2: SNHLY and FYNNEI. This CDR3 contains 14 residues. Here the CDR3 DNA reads TGTGCCAGCAGCGGGCTAGCGGGAGAGGGTGAGCAGTTCTTC. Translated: CASSGLAGEGEQFF.

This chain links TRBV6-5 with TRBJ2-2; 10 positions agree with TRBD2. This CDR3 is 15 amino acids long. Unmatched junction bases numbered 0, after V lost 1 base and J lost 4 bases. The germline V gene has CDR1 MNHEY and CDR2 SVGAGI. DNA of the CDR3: TGTGCCAGCAGTTACTGGACTAGCGGCACCGGGGAGCTGTTTTTT. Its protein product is CASSYWTSGTGELFF.

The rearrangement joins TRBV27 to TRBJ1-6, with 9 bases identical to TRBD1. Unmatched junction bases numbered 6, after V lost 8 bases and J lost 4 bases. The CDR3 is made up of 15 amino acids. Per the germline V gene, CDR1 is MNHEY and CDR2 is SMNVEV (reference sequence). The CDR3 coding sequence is TGTGCCAGCTGGGACAGGGTCTCTTATAATTCACCCCTCCACTTT. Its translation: CASWDRVSYNSPLHF.

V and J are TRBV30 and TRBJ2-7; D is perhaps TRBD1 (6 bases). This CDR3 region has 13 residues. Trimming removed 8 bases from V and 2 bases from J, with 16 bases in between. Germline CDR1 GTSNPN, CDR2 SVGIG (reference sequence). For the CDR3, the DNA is TGTGCCGGCAAGAAGGCAGGGGCCTACGAGCAGTACTTC. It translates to CAGKKAGAYEQYF. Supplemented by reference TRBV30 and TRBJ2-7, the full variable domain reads SQTIHQWPATLVQPVGSPLSLECTVEGTSNPNLYWYRQAAGRGLQLLFYSVGIGQISSEVPQNLSASRPQDRQFILSSKKLLLSDSGFYLCAGKKAGAYEQYFGPGTRLTVT.

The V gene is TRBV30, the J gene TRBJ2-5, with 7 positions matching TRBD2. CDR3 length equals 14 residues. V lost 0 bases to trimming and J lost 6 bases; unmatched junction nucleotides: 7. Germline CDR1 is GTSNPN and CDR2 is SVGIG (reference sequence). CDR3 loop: CAWSVGGGGKTQYF. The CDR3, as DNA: TGTGCCTGGAGTGTGGGCGGGGGAGGAAAGACCCAGTACTTC.

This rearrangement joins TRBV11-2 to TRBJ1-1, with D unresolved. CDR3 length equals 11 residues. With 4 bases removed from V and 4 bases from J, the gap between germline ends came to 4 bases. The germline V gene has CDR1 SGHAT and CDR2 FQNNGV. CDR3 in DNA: TGTGCCAGCAGCTCTAGCACTGAAGCTTTCTTT. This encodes CASSSSTEAFF.

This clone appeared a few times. CDR3 protein: CASSLRGGPDTQYF. As DNA, the CDR3 is TGTGCCAGCAGCTTAAGGGGGGGCCCTGATACGCAGTATTTT. The chain couples TRBV7-3 to TRBJ2-3; tentatively, D is TRBD2 (7 bases). Trimming cost V 1 base and J 6 bases, with 11 bases left between them. The CDR3 sequence is 14 residues long. The germline gives CDR1 SGHTA, CDR2 FQGTGA.

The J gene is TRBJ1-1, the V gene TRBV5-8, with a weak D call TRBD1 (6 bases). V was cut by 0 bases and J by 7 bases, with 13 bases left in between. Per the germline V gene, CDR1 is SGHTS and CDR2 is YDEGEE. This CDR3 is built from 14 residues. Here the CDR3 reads CASSLVKGVLEAFF. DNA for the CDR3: TGTGCCAGCAGCTTGGTTAAGGGGGTGCTTGAAGCTTTCTTT. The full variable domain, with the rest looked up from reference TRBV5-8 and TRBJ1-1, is EAGVTQSPTHLIKTRGQQATLRCSPISGHTSVYWYQQALGLGLQFLLWYDEGEERNRGNFPPRFSGRQFPNYSSELNVNALELEDSALYLCASSLVKGVLEAFFGQGTRLTVV.

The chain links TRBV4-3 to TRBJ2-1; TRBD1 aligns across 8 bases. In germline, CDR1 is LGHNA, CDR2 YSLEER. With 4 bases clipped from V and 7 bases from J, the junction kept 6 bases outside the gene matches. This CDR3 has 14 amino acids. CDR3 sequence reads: CASSRSRTGNEQFF. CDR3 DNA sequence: TGCGCCAGCAGCCGATCGAGGACAGGGAATGAGCAGTTCTTC.

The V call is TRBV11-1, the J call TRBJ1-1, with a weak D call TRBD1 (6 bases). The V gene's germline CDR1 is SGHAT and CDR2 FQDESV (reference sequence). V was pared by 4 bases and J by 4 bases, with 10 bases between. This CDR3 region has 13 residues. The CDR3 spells CASSSQGSTEAFF. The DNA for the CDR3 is TGTGCCAGCAGCTCCCAGGGGAGCACTGAAGCTTTCTTT.

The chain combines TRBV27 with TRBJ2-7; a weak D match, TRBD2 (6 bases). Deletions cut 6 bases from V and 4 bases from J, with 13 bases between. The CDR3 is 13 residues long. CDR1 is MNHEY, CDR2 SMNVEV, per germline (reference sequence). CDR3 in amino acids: CASSREPRYEQYF. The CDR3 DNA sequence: TGTGCCAGCAGCCGGGAGCCCCGTTACGAGCAGTACTTC.

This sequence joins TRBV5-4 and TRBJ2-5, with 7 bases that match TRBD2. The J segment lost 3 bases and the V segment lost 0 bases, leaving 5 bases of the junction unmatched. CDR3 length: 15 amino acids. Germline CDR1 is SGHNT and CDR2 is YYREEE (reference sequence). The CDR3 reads CASSLVAGMEETQYF. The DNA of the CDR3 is TGTGCCAGCAGCTTGGTAGCGGGTATGGAAGAGACCCAGTACTTC.